This record covers a single T cell receptor beta chain. Its cognate antigen is unknown. The junction and the germline gene differ at one end; a read error may be behind it. The entry originates in a study of tumor-infiltrating lymphocytes in primary liver carcinoma. General study results and limits: Lower overlap was observed for tumor-adjacent and tumor-blood pairs relative to tumor region pairs. Found in all five tumor regions were only about 7.5-25% of top clones.

Co-extraction of RNA and DNA was performed on roughly 20-31 mg of unsorted bulk tissue. Tumor samples each held over 85% viable tumor cells. Constant-region priming of around 500 ng total RNA yielded TCR beta cDNA. Researchers made the TCR beta libraries by running three nested multiplex PCR rounds with slightly modified ARM-PCR. For 10 cycles apiece, the opening two PCR rounds ran with TRBV1-TRBV30 forward primers and a C-beta reverse primer. TCRdb recomputed calls from the multiplex PCR reads with MiXCR, one row per CDR3 protein. The data contain tens of thousands of distinct CDR3 sequences, 70% to 75% of them singletons. Germline V gene lookup returns CDR1 LGHNT and CDR2 FRNRAP. The CDR3 length is 14 residues.

Input material: liver tumor tissue from sampling region 4. Subset reported: tumor region T4, right-lateral pole. This sequence was found in a woman in her sixties with primary liver carcinoma and hepatitis B virus infection. The genes are TRBV12-5 and TRBJ1-5, with 8 positions matching TRBD1. The CDR3 nucleotides read TGTGCTAGTGGTTCGGGACAGGTAGATCAGCCCCGGTATTTT. Translating it yields CASGSGQVDQPRYF.